One T cell receptor beta chain is described in this entry. Germline assignment: CDR1 LGHDT and CDR2 YNNKEL (reference sequence). This CDR3 region has 14 residues. The ends were cut back, 4 bases at V and 0 bases at J, with 7 bases in the middle. These data belong to a study of patients and donors after allogeneic stem cell transplantation. Each CDR3 protein is one row after TCRdb ran MiXCR on the RT-PCR reads. The sample gives 20,000 to 30,000 distinct CDR3 sequences, about 45% of which show up once; over 70% is in the top ten. The sequence was collected from a human donor who was either an allogeneic HSCT recipient or a stem cell or donor lymphocyte infusion donor (not recorded which). It is not recorded whose cells these are; they may come from a transplant donor. The source material was blood, either unsorted or a sorted T cell fraction (not recorded which). V is TRBV3-1 and J is TRBJ1-3; D remains ambiguous. The CDR3 region is CASSRTGSGNTIYF. The CDR3 coding sequence is TGTGCCAGCAGCCGGACGGGCTCTGGAAACACCATATATTTT.